This T cell receptor beta chain is drawn from a study of blood T cell repertoires in COVID-19. Study-wide background: The United States, Italy and Spain supplied acute and convalescent COVID-19 samples. Sources were T cells, B-cell-depleted T cells, or PBMCs; the material itself was cDNA or gDNA.

In its sample, this clone is medium-sized (0.01 to 0.1%). Between the trimmed V and J ends, which lost 4 bases and 3 bases, there was a span of 13 bases. The germline gives CDR1 KGHSH, CDR2 LQKENI. The CDR3 is made up of 14 amino acids. In the original processing: Scientists estimated how many nucleated cells there were by amplifying reference gene primers. Repertoires were generated with immunoSEQ multiplex PCR, while TCRdb's copy carries only in-frame clones and drops some. V and J calls and clone size are those listed in that table; D and trimming were worked out from the DNA. The sample consists of roughly 260,000 clones, roughly four fifths of them appearing once.

The rearrangement uses TRBV18 and TRBJ2-7, with a possible D match to TRBD2 (5 bases). This receptor was taken from a woman in her 70s with acute or convalescent COVID-19. The specimen was peripheral blood. CDR3 DNA sequence: TGTGCCAGCTCACAGGGAGTAGGAAACTACGAGCAGTACTTC. This translates into CASSQGVGNYEQYF.